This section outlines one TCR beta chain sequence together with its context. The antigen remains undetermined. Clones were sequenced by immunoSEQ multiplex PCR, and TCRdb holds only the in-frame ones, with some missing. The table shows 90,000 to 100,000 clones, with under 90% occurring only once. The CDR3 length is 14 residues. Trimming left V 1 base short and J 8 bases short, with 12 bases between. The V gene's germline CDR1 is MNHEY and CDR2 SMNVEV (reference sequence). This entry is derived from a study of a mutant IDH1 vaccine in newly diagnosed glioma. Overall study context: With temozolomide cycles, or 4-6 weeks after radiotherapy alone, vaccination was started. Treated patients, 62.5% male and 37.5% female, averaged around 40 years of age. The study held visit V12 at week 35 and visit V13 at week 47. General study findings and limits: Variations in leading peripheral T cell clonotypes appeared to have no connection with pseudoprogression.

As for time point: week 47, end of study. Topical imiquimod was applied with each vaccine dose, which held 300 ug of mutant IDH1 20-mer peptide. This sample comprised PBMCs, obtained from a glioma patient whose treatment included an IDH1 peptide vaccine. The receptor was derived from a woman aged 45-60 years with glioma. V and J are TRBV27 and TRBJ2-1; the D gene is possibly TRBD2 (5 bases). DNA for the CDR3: TGTGCCAGCAGTTTATTCGGGCGGGCGGATGAGCAGTTCTTC. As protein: CASSLFGRADEQFF.